The 30 T cell receptor beta chains in this list originate from one sample, sequenced in a study of T cell changes during pregnancy in multiple sclerosis. Repertoires were generated with immunoSEQ multiplex PCR, while TCRdb's copy carries only in-frame clones and drops some. The repertoire holds some 60,000 clones, with 92% as singletons. The sample here was peripheral blood, taken in the third trimester of pregnancy. The origin of the receptors is a female donor in good health, enrolled as a control in a pregnancy study.

The chain employs TRBV2 and TRBJ2-7; tentative D call: TRBD1 (6 bases). V dropped 5 bases and J dropped 3 bases, with 14 bases sitting between them. The CDR3 length is 14 residues. Germline-derived CDR1 and CDR2 are SNHLY and FYNNEI. The CDR3: CASSPNRDGYEQYF. DNA for the CDR3: TGTGCCAGCAGTCCGAACAGGGATGGCTACGAGCAGTACTTC.

V gene TRBV6-4 combines with J gene TRBJ1-2; 8 positions agree with TRBD1. The CDR3 runs 17 residues. Germline CDR1 reads MRHNA; CDR2 reads SNTAGT. The V gene end was trimmed by 2 bases and the J gene end by 4 bases; junction bases not matched to a gene: 12. CDR3 sequence (DNA): TGTGCCAGCAGTGACGGTCAAGGACAGGGCTCCGTCTATGGCTACACCTTC. Its translation is CASSDGQGQGSVYGYTF.

This sequence joins TRBV19 and TRBJ1-2; possibly TRBD1 for D (5 bases). Germline V gene data show CDR1 as LNHDA and CDR2 as SQIVND (reference sequence). Trimming pared 6 bases from V and 10 bases from J, leaving 12 bases between. The CDR3 loop spans 11 amino acids. The CDR3 DNA reads as TGTGCCAGTAGGGCCACAGGAAACTACACCTTC. It translates to CASRATGNYTF.

The chain joins TRBV5-4 to TRBJ2-1; the match to TRBD2 covers 7 bases. V lost 3 bases, J lost 1 base, and 7 bases stayed unmatched. CDR3 length: 16 residues. Germline-derived CDR1 and CDR2 are SGHNT and YYREEE (reference sequence). Here the CDR3 DNA reads TGTGCCAGCAGCTCAACCGGGACTAATTCCTACAATGAGCAGTTCTTC. It specifies CASSSTGTNSYNEQFF.

The rearrangement links TRBV29-1 to TRBJ1-2; tentatively, D is TRBD1 (6 bases). CDR3 size: 13 residues. The V end was cut by 0 bases, the J end by 3 bases, with 8 bases between. CDR1 SQVTM and CDR2 ANQGSEA come from the germline V gene. Here the CDR3 DNA reads TGCAGCGTTGAAGAGACAGGCTACTATGGCTACACCTTC. Protein sequence: CSVEETGYYGYTF.

The rearrangement joins TRBV7-8 to TRBJ1-1; D uncertain. This CDR3 spans 16 amino acids. Germline V gene sequence: CDR1 SGHVS, CDR2 FQNEAQ. Trimming left V 0 bases short and J 0 bases short, with 11 bases between. CDR3 region: CASSLAPGIMNTEAFF. The CDR3 nucleotides read TGTGCCAGCAGCTTAGCGCCAGGAATTATGAACACTGAAGCTTTCTTT.

The gene calls are TRBV7-2 and TRBJ1-1; tentative D call: TRBD1 (6 bases). In germline, CDR1 is SGHTA, CDR2 FQGNSA. V lost 4 bases and J lost 4, with 19 bases in between. The CDR3 covers 16 residues. The CDR3 DNA follows: TGTGCCAGCAGCTGGGGGGGATGGGGGCTAAGCACTGAAGCTTTCTTT. It translates to CASSWGGWGLSTEAFF.

The chain joins TRBV7-7 to TRBJ2-7; tentative D call: TRBD1 (6 bases). V was cut by 1 base and J by 2 bases, with 6 bases left in between. The CDR3 sequence is 13 residues long. Germline values: CDR1 SSHAT, CDR2 FNYEAQ (reference sequence). The CDR3 nucleotides are TGTGCCAGCAGCTTAGACAGGGCCTACGAGCAGTACTTC. Translating it yields CASSLDRAYEQYF.

The V call is TRBV6-1, the J call TRBJ2-2, with 8 bases lining up with TRBD2. J was trimmed by 3 bases and V by 6 bases; bases with no gene match: 6. CDR1 is MNHNS, CDR2 SASEGT, per germline. This CDR3 spans 15 amino acids. The CDR3 loop is CASRRGGPDTGELFF. The CDR3 DNA reads TGTGCCAGCAGACGGGGGGGCCCCGACACCGGGGAGCTGTTTTTT.

The chain couples TRBV11-3 to TRBJ1-2, with 8 bases that match TRBD1. Germline loops: CDR1 SGHNT, CDR2 YENEEA. The CDR3 consists of 15 residues. Trimming took 6 bases from V and 2 from J; bases not matched to a gene: 8. The CDR3 DNA is TGTGCCAGCAGGCTCTTTCGGACAGGGAACTATGGCTACACCTTC. This translates into CASRLFRTGNYGYTF.

V gene TRBV5-6 combines with J gene TRBJ1-2; D is uncertain. Germline V gives CDR1 SGHDT, CDR2 YYEEEE. V dropped 3 bases and J dropped 3 bases, with 6 bases sitting between them. This CDR3 has 12 residues. CDR3 sequence (DNA): TGTGCCAGCAGCTACGCAGACTATGGCTACACCTTC. Encoded protein: CASSYADYGYTF.

The chain joins TRBV19 to TRBJ2-7; no clear D. Germline V gives CDR1 LNHDA, CDR2 SQIVND (reference sequence). V shed 1 base and J shed 0 bases, with 10 bases lying between them. The CDR3 is 15 amino acids. The CDR3 bases are TGTGCCAGTAGTATAGCGCACAGCCGCTCCTACGAGCAGTACTTC. Amino acid sequence: CASSIAHSRSYEQYF.

The CDR3 loop reads CATSRDTAGSGNTIYF. The CDR3 region has the DNA TGTGCCACCAGCAGAGATACGGCAGGATCTGGAAACACCATATATTTT. This rearrangement joins TRBV15 to TRBJ1-3; no clear D. From germline, CDR1 is LNHNV and CDR2 YYDKDF (reference sequence). The CDR3 is 16 residues long. The germline V and J ends were trimmed by 0 bases and 1 base, with 10 bases remaining between them.

This rearrangement joins TRBV29-1 to TRBJ2-7; 9 bases fit TRBD1. The CDR3 covers 12 residues. V shed 6 bases, J shed 2 bases, and the junction held 2 bases outside the gene matches. Per germline, CDR1 SQVTM and CDR2 ANQGSEA. The chain's CDR3 is CSVDRGPYEQYF. DNA for the CDR3: TGCAGCGTGGACAGGGGACCCTACGAGCAGTACTTC.

CDR3 DNA: TGTGCCAGCAGCAAACCCCGGCGGGTCGTAGCCTACGAGCAGTACTTC. This encodes CASSKPRRVVAYEQYF. The J gene is TRBJ2-7, the V gene TRBV21-1; the table's D call of TRBD2 was not tested on the DNA. TRBV21-1 constitutes a pseudogene. This CDR3 has 16 residues.

V gene TRBV7-9 combines with J gene TRBJ2-3; 14 bases match TRBD2. The germline CDR1 and CDR2 sequences are SEHNR and FQNEAQ (reference sequence). Germline trimming cut 11 bases from V and 5 bases from J; bases unmatched to any gene: 3. This CDR3 spans 13 amino acids. The CDR3 sequence: CALGLAGVDTQYF. DNA for the CDR3: TGTGCCTTGGGACTAGCGGGAGTAGATACGCAGTATTTT.

The chain is built from TRBV4-3 and TRBJ2-1, with TRBD2 matching 7 bases. Unmatched junction bases numbered 19, after V lost 0 bases and J lost 8 bases. The CDR3 is 19 amino acids. Germline loops: CDR1 LGHNA, CDR2 YSLEER. This CDR3 is CASSQDYPIGTSAGHEQFF. CDR3 nucleotides: TGCGCCAGCAGCCAAGATTATCCGATCGGAACTAGCGCTGGCCATGAGCAGTTCTTC.

The chain is built from TRBV9 and TRBJ2-1; 12 bases map to TRBD1. The junction had 1 base not matched to a gene; V was cut back by 0 bases and J by 6 bases. Germline CDR1 is SGDLS and CDR2 is YYNGEE. The CDR3 consists of 15 residues. The CDR3 DNA reads TGTGCCAGCAGCGTAGAGGGACAGGGGGCCAATGAGCAGTTCTTC. This sequence encodes CASSVEGQGANEQFF.

V usage is TRBV18 and J usage is TRBJ1-2; TRBD1 aligns across 7 bases. The CDR3 has 15 residues. V trimming: 4 bases; J trimming: 0 bases; junction bases outside the gene matches: 5. The germline V gene has CDR1 KGHSH and CDR2 LQKENI. CDR3 nucleotides: TGTGCCAGCTCACTAGGGGACAGTTCTAACTATGGCTACACCTTC. Translating gives CASSLGDSSNYGYTF. The full variable domain, its missing parts supplied by reference TRBV18 and TRBJ1-2, is NAGVMQNPRHLVRRRGQEARLRCSPMKGHSHVYWYRQLPEEGLKFMVYLQKENIIDESGMPKERFSAEFPKEGPSILRIQQVVRGDSAAYFCASSLGDSSNYGYTFGSGTRLTVV.

The chain couples TRBV9 to TRBJ1-4; D is undetermined. This CDR3 region has 14 residues. Germline V CDR1 and CDR2: SGDLS, YYNGEE. V was trimmed by 5 bases and J by 0 bases, leaving 8 bases between them. The CDR3 sequence: CASSETSTNEKLFF. CDR3 nucleotides: TGTGCCAGCAGTGAGACATCAACTAATGAAAAACTGTTTTTT.

This chain connects TRBV29-1 to TRBJ2-1, with TRBD2 matching 11 bases. The CDR3 is 12 amino acids. Germline V gene sequence: CDR1 SQVTM, CDR2 ANQGSEA. The J segment lost 10 bases and the V segment lost 4 bases, leaving 3 bases of the junction unmatched. The CDR3 DNA sequence: TGCAGCGTTGTACTAGCGGGAGAAGAGCAGTTCTTC. Translation: CSVVLAGEEQFF.

The chain combines TRBV4-1 with TRBJ1-3; D is unresolved. This CDR3 contains 16 residues. CDR1 and CDR2 (germline): MGHRA, YSYEKL. Trimming shortened V by 4 bases and J by 0 bases, and 13 bases separated the two germline ends. This chain's CDR3 is CASSRLWGVSGNTIYF. The CDR3 bases are TGCGCCAGCAGCCGCCTATGGGGAGTCTCTGGAAACACCATATATTTT.

This sequence joins TRBV9 and TRBJ2-2; the D gene is possibly TRBD1 (6 bases). CDR3 length: 15 amino acids. V was clipped by 4 bases and J by 3 bases, with 13 bases between them. Germline V gives CDR1 SGDLS, CDR2 YYNGEE. As DNA, the CDR3 is TGTGCCAGCAGCCTCCCGGGACACTACACCGGGGAGCTGTTTTTT. Its translation: CASSLPGHYTGELFF.

The V call is TRBV7-2, the J call TRBJ2-7; the match to TRBD2 covers 10 bases. This CDR3 contains 15 residues. V shed 3 bases and J 5 bases; nucleotides not matched to a gene: 7. CDR1 and CDR2 from the germline V gene are SGHTA and FQGNSA. CDR3 DNA: TGTGCCAGCAGCTTTCTAGCGGGAGAAGGACACGAGCAGTACTTC. Its translation: CASSFLAGEGHEQYF. The full variable domain, with the rest looked up from reference TRBV7-2 and TRBJ2-7, is GAGVSQSPSNKVTEKGKDVELRCDPISGHTALYWYRQSLGQGLEFLIYFQGNSAPDKSGLPSDRFSAERTGGSVSTLTIQRTQQEDSAVYLCASSFLAGEGHEQYFGPGTRLTVT.

The rearrangement uses TRBV19 and TRBJ2-2, with D tentatively TRBD1 (6 bases). V gave up 4 bases and J gave up 5 bases, with 17 bases separating them. This CDR3 region has 16 residues. Per the germline V gene, CDR1 is LNHDA and CDR2 is SQIVND (reference sequence). CDR3 amino acids: CASSTPQGKETGELFF. The CDR3 coding sequence is TGTGCCAGTAGTACCCCTCAGGGGAAGGAAACCGGGGAGCTGTTTTTT.

The V and J genes are TRBV6-5 and TRBJ2-3, with TRBD2 identical over 9 bases. The V segment lost 3 bases and the J segment 1 base; nucleotides outside the gene matches: 5. Germline values: CDR1 MNHEY, CDR2 SVGAGI. CDR3 length: 16 residues. This chain's CDR3 is CASSYLRGGGTDTQYF. In nucleotides, the CDR3 is TGTGCCAGCAGTTATTTGCGGGGGGGCGGCACAGATACGCAGTATTTT.

This clone was counted a single time. V gene TRBV7-2 combines with J gene TRBJ2-5; 12 nucleotides align to TRBD2. V gave up 0 bases and J gave up 2 bases; unmatched junction bases: 1. The CDR3 is made up of 16 amino acids. Germline V gene lookup returns CDR1 SGHTA and CDR2 FQGNSA. CDR3 in amino acids: CASSLAGTSGQETQYF. DNA for the CDR3: TGTGCCAGCAGCTTAGCCGGGACTAGCGGGCAAGAGACCCAGTACTTC.

The chain combines TRBV11-2 with TRBJ1-2; 11 bases map to TRBD1. CDR1 SGHAT and CDR2 FQNNGV come from the germline V gene. The CDR3 runs to 16 residues. With V trimmed by 5 bases and J by 5 bases, 10 bases remained unmatched. The CDR3 DNA is TGTGCCAGCAGCAGACGGACAGGGGGCTTGACATATGGCTACACCTTC. It is translated as CASSRRTGGLTYGYTF.

J is TRBJ1-1 and V is TRBV2; 8 nucleotides line up with TRBD1. This CDR3 is 16 amino acids long. The V gene end was trimmed by 7 bases and the J gene end by 0 bases; junction bases not matched to a gene: 10. Germline V gene lookup returns CDR1 SNHLY and CDR2 FYNNEI. For the CDR3, the DNA is TGTGCCAGCACTCCTAAGCCAGGGGGCATGAACACTGAAGCTTTCTTT. Translation: CASTPKPGGMNTEAFF. The entire variable domain, with the rest obtained from reference TRBV2 and TRBJ1-1, is as follows: EPEVTQTPSHQVTQMGQEVILRCVPISNHLYFYWYRQILGQKVEFLVSFYNNEISEKSEIFDDQFSVERPDGSNFTLKIRSTKLEDSAMYFCASTPKPGGMNTEAFFGQGTRLTVV.

The chain is built from TRBV4-3 and TRBJ1-1; tentative D call: TRBD1 (5 bases). This CDR3 spans 15 amino acids. Germline V gives CDR1 LGHNA, CDR2 YSLEER. Trimming left V 1 base short and J 0 bases short, with 9 bases between. The CDR3 nucleotides are TGCGCCAGCAGCCAAGTGAAGGGGCTGAACACTGAAGCTTTCTTT. Translated, it gives CASSQVKGLNTEAFF.